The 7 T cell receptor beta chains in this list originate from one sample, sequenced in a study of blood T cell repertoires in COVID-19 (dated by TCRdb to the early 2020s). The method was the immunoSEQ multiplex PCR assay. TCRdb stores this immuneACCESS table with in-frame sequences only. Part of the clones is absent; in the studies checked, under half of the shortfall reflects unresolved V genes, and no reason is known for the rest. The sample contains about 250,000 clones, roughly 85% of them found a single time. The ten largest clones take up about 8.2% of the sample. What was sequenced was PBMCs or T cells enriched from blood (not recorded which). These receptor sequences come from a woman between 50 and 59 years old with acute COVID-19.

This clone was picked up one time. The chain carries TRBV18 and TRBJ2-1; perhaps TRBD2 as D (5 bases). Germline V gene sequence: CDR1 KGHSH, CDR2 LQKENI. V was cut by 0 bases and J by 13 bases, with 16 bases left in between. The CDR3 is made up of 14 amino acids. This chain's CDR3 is CASSPPIGPGVQFF. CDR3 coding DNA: TGTGCCAGCTCACCACCGATAGGGCCCGGGGTTCAGTTCTTC.

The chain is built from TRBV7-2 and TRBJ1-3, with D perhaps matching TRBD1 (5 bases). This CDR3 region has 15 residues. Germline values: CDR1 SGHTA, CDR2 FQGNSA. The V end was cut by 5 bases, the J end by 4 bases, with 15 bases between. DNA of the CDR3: TGTGCCAGCAGCCTTCCCCCAGGGTCCGGAAACACCATATATTTT. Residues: CASSLPPGSGNTIYF.

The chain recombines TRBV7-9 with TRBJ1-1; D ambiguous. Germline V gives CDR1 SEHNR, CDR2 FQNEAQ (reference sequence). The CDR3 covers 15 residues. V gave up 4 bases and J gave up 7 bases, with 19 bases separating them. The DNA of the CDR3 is TGTGCCAGCAGCTCCAGACTTGCAAACGGCGGTGAAGCTTTCTTT. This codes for CASSSRLANGGEAFF.

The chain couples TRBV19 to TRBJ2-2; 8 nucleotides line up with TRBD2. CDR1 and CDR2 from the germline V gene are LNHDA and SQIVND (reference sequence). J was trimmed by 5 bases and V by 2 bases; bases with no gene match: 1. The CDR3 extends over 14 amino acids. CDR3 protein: CASSILAGTGELFF. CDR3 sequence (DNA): TGTGCCAGTAGTATACTAGCGGGTACCGGGGAGCTGTTTTTT.

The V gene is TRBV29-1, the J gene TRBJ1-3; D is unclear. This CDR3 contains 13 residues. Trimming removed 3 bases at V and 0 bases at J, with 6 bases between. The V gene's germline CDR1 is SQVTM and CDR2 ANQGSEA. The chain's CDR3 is CSVDGSSGNTIYF. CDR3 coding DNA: TGCAGCGTTGACGGTAGCTCTGGAAACACCATATATTTT.

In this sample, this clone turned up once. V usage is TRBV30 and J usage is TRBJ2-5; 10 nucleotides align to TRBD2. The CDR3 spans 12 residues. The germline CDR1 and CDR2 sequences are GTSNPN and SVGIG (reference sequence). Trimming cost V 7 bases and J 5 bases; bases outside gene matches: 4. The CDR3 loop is CALAGGQETQYF. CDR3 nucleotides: TGTGCCTTAGCGGGGGGCCAGGAGACCCAGTACTTC. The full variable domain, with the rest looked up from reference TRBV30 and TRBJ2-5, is SQTIHQWPATLVQPVGSPLSLECTVEGTSNPNLYWYRQAAGRGLQLLFYSVGIGQISSEVPQNLSASRPQDRQFILSSKKLLLSDSGFYLCALAGGQETQYFGPGTRLLVL.

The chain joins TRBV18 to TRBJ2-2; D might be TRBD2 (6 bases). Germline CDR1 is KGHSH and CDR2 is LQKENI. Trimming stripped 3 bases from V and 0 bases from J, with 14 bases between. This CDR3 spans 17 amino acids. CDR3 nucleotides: TGTGCCAGCTCACCTCTCTCCGGGACTGCGAACACCGGGGAGCTGTTTTTT. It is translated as CASSPLSGTANTGELFF.